Many counts were recorded for the clone carrying this T cell receptor beta chain. TCRdb redid the calling of the RACE reads with MiXCR, one entry per CDR3 protein. The sample contains approximately 350,000 distinct CDR3 sequences, roughly 6% of which appear only once. Specified time point: patch test 2, 6 weeks after DPC sensitization. Treatment denoted: therapeutic diphenylcyclopropenone sensitization with weekly scalp DPC. The CDR3 totals 15 residues. Trimming took off 0 bases at V and 10 bases at J, with 13 bases between the two ends. Germline CDR1 reads MNHEY; CDR2 reads SVGAGI. The data were taken from a study of human T cells and chemical hapten exposure.

The rearrangement links TRBV6-5 to TRBJ1-6, with D maybe TRBD1 (5 bases). This receptor was obtained from a young woman with alopecia areata. Some clones in this sample may be carry-over from other donors' samples. The sequencing used whole blood, collected in connection with sensitization to the hapten diphenylcyclopropenone (DPC). CDR3 bases: TGTGCCAGCAGTTACTCCCCCAGGGAAAAATCACCCCTCCACTTT. Translating gives CASSYSPREKSPLHF.